This TCR beta chain was sequenced during a study of blood T cell repertoires in COVID-19. The repertoire was sequenced with immunoSEQ multiplex PCR; TCRdb's copy has only in-frame clones and lacks some. This sample has over 250,000 clones, with less than 85% found just once. Germline loops: CDR1 LNHDA, CDR2 SQIVND (reference sequence). Unmatched junction bases numbered 10, after V lost 6 bases and J lost 8 bases. The CDR3 length is 15 residues. This sequence joins TRBV19 and TRBJ1-4, with 9 nucleotides matching TRBD1. This sequence originates from a human donor with COVID-19, enrolled during active disease. The donor label of this sample is uncertain. Specimen: peripheral blood. CDR3: CASRRPGQGREKLFF. The CDR3 coding sequence is TGTGCCAGTAGGCGGCCGGGACAGGGAAGAGAAAAACTGTTTTTT. The variable domain in full, completed from reference TRBV19 and TRBJ1-4, reads DGGITQSPKYLFRKEGQNVTLSCEQNLNHDAMYWYRQDPGQGLRLIYYSQIVNDFQKGDIAEGYSVSREKKESFPLTVTSAQKNPTAFYLCASRRPGQGREKLFFGSGTQLSVL.